These 11 T cell receptor delta chains were sequenced from one sample in a study of gammadelta T cells in human blood. TCRdb called clones from the RT-PCR reads again using CATT. The sample contains 150 to 200 delta-chain clones, approximately 35% of which appear only once. The material sequenced was Vgamma9Vdelta2 gamma-delta T cells from cord blood. These receptors all stem from a newborn.

This clone occurred a few times. A far larger clone is one nucleotide away, so this likely arose from a read error. This chain uses TRDV2 with TRDJ2; TRDD3 agrees at 10 bases. CDR3 length equals 15 residues. Germline V gene data show CDR1 as GEAIGNYY and CDR2 as EKD. CDR3 region: CACDVLGDLTAQRFF. In DNA form, the CDR3 reads TGTGCCTGTGACGTACTGGGGGATTTGACAGCACAACGCTTCTTT.

This clone is termed hyperexpanded. Distinct nucleotide sequences in the sample also encode this CDR3. The chain combines TRDV2 with TRDJ3, with D perhaps TRDD3 (6 bases). Germline V gene sequence: CDR1 GEAIGNYY, CDR2 EKD. CDR3 length: 19 amino acids. Trimming left V 0 bases short and J 3 bases short, with 17 bases between. CDR3 sequence reads: CACDTVGGGRVWDTRQMFF. The CDR3 bases are TGTGCCTGTGACACCGTTGGTGGGGGCAGGGTCTGGGACACCCGACAGATGTTTTTC.

By frequency in the sample, this clone is large (0.1 to 1%). The J gene is TRDJ3, the V gene TRDV2; no clear D gene. Germline V gene lookup returns CDR1 GEAIGNYY and CDR2 EKD. This CDR3 contains 13 residues. Trimming removed 0 bases at V and 4 bases at J, with 0 bases between. The CDR3: CACDTWDTRQMFF. CDR3 nucleotides: TGTGCCTGTGACACCTGGGACACCCGACAGATGTTTTTC.

In regard to this clone: A far larger clone is a single base away, which makes a read error likely. The rearrangement links TRDV2 to TRDJ1, with TRDD3 matching over 7 bases. The CDR3 totals 13 residues. Germline V CDR1 and CDR2: GEAIGNYY, EKD. Trimming took 0 bases from V and 4 from J; bases not matched to a gene: 1. CDR3 sequence: CACDTWGNDKLIF. The CDR3 nucleotides are TGTGCCTGTGACACCTGGGGGAACGATAAACTCATCTTT.

This clone was seen a few times. The TCRdb protein comes from a much larger clone and disagrees with this DNA's translation at residue 10, likely due to a read error; the protein given here is derived from the DNA. V is TRDV2 and J is TRDJ2; 13 nucleotides match TRDD3. No J gene is reported in TCRdb; it was inferred here by comparing the DNA with germline. The trim removed 2 bases at V and 7 bases at J, leaving 3 bases unmatched. The CDR3 spans 15 residues. Germline V gene sequence: CDR1 GEAIGNYY, CDR2 EKD. The chain's CDR3 is CACDILGDTQAQLFF. DNA for the CDR3: TGTGCCTGTGACATACTGGGGGATACGCAAGCACAACTCTTCTTT.

Note on this clone: It differs at one base from a far larger clone, so likely a read error. Other DNA sequences of this sample code for an identical CDR3. This sequence joins TRDV2 and TRDJ1, with 7 bases identical to TRDD3. The J gene, left out of TCRdb, was set here by checking the DNA against germline. The CDR3 runs to 15 residues. The trim removed 2 bases at V and 0 bases at J, leaving 5 bases unmatched. From germline, CDR1 is GEAIGNYY and CDR2 EKD. CDR3 sequence reads: CACDILGVHTDKLIF. DNA for the CDR3: TGTGCCTGTGACATCCTGGGGGTTCACACCGATAAACTCATCTTT.

This clone was detected only once. This likely reflects a read error, since a far larger clone is one base away. Different DNA sequences within this sample yield the same CDR3. The V gene is TRDV2, the J gene TRDJ3, with 9 nucleotides matching TRDD3. TCRdb supplies no J gene; here it was assigned by aligning the nucleotide sequence to germline. The CDR3 runs to 18 residues. Germline V gene sequence: CDR1 GEAIGNYY, CDR2 EKD. DNA for the CDR3: TGTGCCTGTGACACCTACTGGGGGAGCTCCTGGGACACCCGGCAGATGTTTTTC. This gives the protein CACDTYWGSSWDTRQMFF.

Relative to its sample, this clone is hyperexpanded. The same CDR3 also results from other DNA sequences found in this sample. V and J are TRDV2 and TRDJ1; 7 positions agree with TRDD3. CDR3 length equals 13 residues. The V gene's germline CDR1 is GEAIGNYY and CDR2 EKD. Trimming took 2 bases from V and 6 from J; bases not matched to a gene: 5. The DNA of the CDR3 is TGTGCCTGTGACATGCCTGGGGGCTATAAACTCATCTTT. Amino acid sequence: CACDMPGGYKLIF.

Remarks on this clone: Only one base separates this from a far larger clonotype, so it likely reflects a read error. Other nucleotide sequences from this sample produce the same CDR3. The J gene is TRDJ2, the V gene TRDV2, with 12 positions matching TRDD3. Here the J gene was assigned by germline matching of the DNA, as TCRdb has none. Germline CDR1 reads GEAIGNYY; CDR2 reads EKD. CDR3 length: 15 amino acids. V dropped 2 bases and J dropped 6; count of bases not matched to a gene: 3. The CDR3 loop is CACDILGDTPAQLFF. In DNA form, the CDR3 reads TGTGCCTGTGACATACTGGGGGATACACCAGCACAACTCTTCTTT.

Concerning this clone itself: This DNA translates differently at residue 5 from the TCRdb protein, which is that of a much larger clone; a read error is likely, and the protein shown is the DNA's own translation. The V call is TRDV2, the J call TRDJ2; the match to TRDD3 covers 13 bases. The germline CDR1 and CDR2 sequences are GEAIGNYY and EKD. The CDR3 contains 15 residues. V trimming: 3 bases; J trimming: 6 bases; junction bases outside the gene matches: 3. The CDR3 coding sequence is TGTGCCTGTGACGTACTGGGGGATACGCCAGCACAACTCTTCTTT. Translating gives CACDVLGDTPAQLFF.

Note on this clone: A far bigger clonotype differs at one base, so this is likely a read error. The chain is built from TRDV2 and TRDJ1; TRDD3 matches 8 bases. TCRdb is silent on the J gene; assignment here came from matching the DNA to germline. Germline assignment: CDR1 GEAIGNYY and CDR2 EKD. V was clipped by 3 bases and J by 0 bases; unmatched bases: 8. This CDR3 comprises 16 residues. The CDR3 coding sequence is TGTGCCTGTGACGTACTGGGGGCCAAGTACACCGATAAACTCATCTTT. Amino acids: CACDVLGAKYTDKLIF.